This paragraph reports one T cell receptor beta chain. Its antigen remains unknown. Libraries were prepared by immunoSEQ multiplex PCR; TCRdb keeps only in-frame clonotypes and omits some of them. The data show about 6,000 clones, 70% to 75% seen once. The data belong to a study of T cells and Merkel cell carcinoma outcomes. Study-wide findings and caveats: Merkel cell carcinoma outcomes were reportedly predicted by repertoire and T-cell density.

This clonotype was obtained from a human donor with Merkel cell carcinoma. Some clones in this sample may be carry-over from other donors' samples. Sequenced material: tumor tissue from Merkel cell carcinoma.

DNA for the CDR3: TGTGCCAGCTCGGAGGGGGGGCGGACTGAAGCTTTCTTT. Its translation is CASSEGGRTEAFF. The chain recombines TRBV18 with TRBJ1-1; tentatively, D is TRBD1 (6 bases). The V gene's germline CDR1 is KGHSH and CDR2 LQKENI. CDR3 length: 13 amino acids. V was cut by 6 bases and J by 5 bases, with 13 bases left in between.